What follows are 24 T cell receptor beta chains derived from one specimen sequenced in a study of glioma-infiltrating T cells after dendritic cell vaccination (dated by TCRdb to between 2015 and 2016). Libraries were built with the immunoSEQ multiplex PCR assay. TCRdb re-hosts the immuneACCESS table, in-frame sequences only. Its copies lack some clones; in the studies checked, an unresolved V gene accounts for under half of them, and the cause for the rest is not known. A total of some 73,000 clones appear in this sample, about 80% of them only once. The ten largest clonotypes hold roughly 2% of the sample. The input for sequencing was blood, taken before dendritic cell vaccination. The receptor source for this set is a human donor with glioblastoma.

The table lists this clone with a few counts. The chain couples TRBV2 to TRBJ2-6, with a possible D match to TRBD1 (5 bases). Germline CDR1 and CDR2: SNHLY and FYNNEI. The V and J ends lost 7 bases and 0 bases respectively, with 16 bases between them. The CDR3 loop spans 17 amino acids. This chain's CDR3 is CASNRDSGASGANVLTF. The CDR3 coding sequence is TGTGCCAGCAACCGCGACTCTGGGGCCTCTGGGGCCAACGTCCTGACTTTC.

V usage is TRBV2 and J usage is TRBJ1-4, with D uncertain. The CDR3 contains 14 residues. Between the trimmed V and J ends, which lost 6 bases and 8 bases, there was a span of 16 bases. CDR1 is SNHLY and CDR2 is FYNNEI in the germline V gene. CDR3: CASRTTAGREKLFF. The DNA for the CDR3 is TGTGCCAGCAGAACCACAGCGGGCAGAGAAAAACTGTTTTTT.

The rearrangement uses TRBV27 and TRBJ1-6; D unclear. From germline, CDR1 is MNHEY and CDR2 SMNVEV (reference sequence). This CDR3 is 12 amino acids long. V dropped 7 bases and J dropped 8 bases, with 9 bases sitting between them. CDR3 DNA sequence: TGTGCCAGCAAAATCGTAGATTCACCCCTCCACTTT. It encodes CASKIVDSPLHF.

The rearrangement links TRBV7-9 to TRBJ2-5, with TRBD1 matching over 9 bases. The CDR3 is 15 amino acids. J was trimmed by 4 bases and V by 2 bases; bases with no gene match: 5. CDR1 is SEHNR and CDR2 is FQNEAQ in the germline V gene (reference sequence). CDR3 sequence (DNA): TGTGCCAGCAGCTTACTGGGACAGGGAGGAGAGACCCAGTACTTC. Translating it yields CASSLLGQGGETQYF. Complete variable domain (other parts from reference TRBV7-9 and TRBJ2-5): DTGVSQNPRHKITKRGQNVTFRCDPISEHNRLYWYRQTLGQGPEFLTYFQNEAQLEKSRLLSDRFSAERPKGSFSTLEIQRTEQGDSAMYLCASSLLGQGGETQYFGPGTRLLVL.

The CDR3 region has the DNA TGTGCCAGCAGCGTGCAAGACAGGGCGGACTCCTACAATGAGCAGTTCTTC. Its protein is CASSVQDRADSYNEQFF. The J gene is TRBJ2-1, the V gene TRBV9; TRBD1 agrees at 7 bases. Trimming removed 2 bases from V and 0 bases from J; junction bases left unmatched: 8. The CDR3 length is 17 residues. CDR1 and CDR2 from the germline V gene are SGDLS and YYNGEE.

J is TRBJ2-3 and V is TRBV5-1; 9 bases match TRBD1. Germline CDR1 SGHRS, CDR2 YFSETQ. This CDR3 region has 15 residues. Trimming removed 3 bases from V and 2 bases from J; junction bases left unmatched: 4. CDR3 in amino acids: CASSYDRGDTDTQYF. DNA for the CDR3: TGCGCCAGCAGCTACGACAGGGGGGACACAGATACGCAGTATTTT.

This clone was observed a few times. The chain couples TRBV19 to TRBJ1-4; unclear D gene. This CDR3 spans 13 amino acids. Germline CDR1 LNHDA, CDR2 SQIVND (reference sequence). Trimming removed 8 bases from V and 3 bases from J, with 10 bases in between. DNA for the CDR3: TGTGCCAGTCAGACGGACTCTAATGAAAAACTGTTTTTT. This codes for CASQTDSNEKLFF.

This chain uses TRBV5-4 with TRBJ2-6; a possible D gene is TRBD1 (7 bases). Trimming pared 4 bases from V and 10 bases from J, leaving 24 bases between. CDR3 size: 17 residues. The germline V gene encodes CDR1 SGHNT and CDR2 YYREEE (reference sequence). The chain's CDR3 is CASSPRRGESSGNVLTF. The DNA for the CDR3 is TGTGCCAGCAGCCCCCGCAGGGGGGAAAGTAGTGGGAACGTCCTGACTTTC. Full variable domain (rest looked up from reference TRBV5-4 and TRBJ2-6): ETGVTQSPTHLIKTRGQQVTLRCSSQSGHNTVSWYQQALGQGPQFIFQYYREEENGRGNFPPRFSGLQFPNYSSELNVNALELDDSALYLCASSPRRGESSGNVLTFGAGSRLTVL.

This clone was counted between two and nine times. The same CDR3 can be traced to other DNA sequences in this sample. CDR3 nucleotides: TGTGCCAGCAGTGAAGGGGCCGATACGCAGTATTTT. It translates to CASSEGADTQYF. V usage is TRBV2 and J usage is TRBJ2-3; no clear D gene. Germline lookup yields CDR1 SNHLY and CDR2 FYNNEI. The V and J ends lost 1 base and 6 bases respectively, with 5 bases between them. CDR3 length: 12 amino acids.

V gene TRBV6-1 combines with J gene TRBJ2-1; the match to TRBD2 covers 7 bases. CDR3 length: 14 amino acids. The V gene's germline CDR1 is MNHNS and CDR2 SASEGT. V trimming: 9 bases; J trimming: 4 bases; junction bases outside the gene matches: 9. The CDR3 loop is CARLRGSWYNEQFF. In DNA form, the CDR3 reads TGTGCCAGACTTCGCGGGAGTTGGTACAATGAGCAGTTCTTC.

The rearrangement joins TRBV27 to TRBJ1-3; D is undetermined. Germline V gene data show CDR1 as MNHEY and CDR2 as SMNVEV (reference sequence). With 3 bases removed from V and 5 bases from J, the gap between germline ends came to 17 bases. The CDR3 sequence is 16 residues long. CDR3 loop: CASSFNRVPARNTIYF. The DNA of the CDR3 is TGTGCCAGCAGTTTCAACCGGGTGCCCGCGCGAAACACCATATATTTT.

This clone has only a few counts. At the DNA level, this CDR3 is encoded by other sequences in the same sample as well. The gene calls are TRBV5-1 and TRBJ2-5; tentative D call: TRBD1 (6 bases). CDR1 SGHRS and CDR2 YFSETQ come from the germline V gene. Trimming took 4 bases from V and 2 from J, leaving 9 bases between them. This CDR3 has 13 amino acids. CDR3 sequence reads: CASSLGQQETQYF. CDR3 nucleotide sequence: TGCGCCAGCAGCCTGGGACAACAAGAGACCCAGTACTTC.

This CDR3 reads CASSYSASGGDNEQFF. As DNA, the CDR3 is TGTGCCAGCAGTTACTCCGCTAGCGGGGGTGATAATGAGCAGTTCTTC. The rearrangement uses TRBV6-5 and TRBJ2-1, with TRBD2 identical over 10 bases. Per germline, CDR1 MNHEY and CDR2 SVGAGI. The CDR3 covers 16 residues. With 0 bases clipped from V and 7 bases from J, the junction kept 6 bases outside the gene matches.

The CDR3 sequence is CASSYSIGGAYEQYF. Written as DNA, the CDR3 is TGTGCCAGCAGTTACTCGATAGGGGGGGCCTACGAGCAGTACTTC. The chain uses TRBV6-5 and TRBJ2-7; possibly TRBD2 for D (7 bases). Trimming left V 0 bases short and J 2 bases short, with 11 bases between. Per the germline V gene, CDR1 is MNHEY and CDR2 is SVGAGI. The CDR3 sequence is 15 residues long.

The CDR3 DNA sequence: TGTGCTAGTGGCCCACAGGGGATTCGGACAGATACGCAGTATTTT. Translated: CASGPQGIRTDTQYF. This chain joins TRBV12-5 and TRBJ2-3; the match to TRBD1 covers 7 bases. This CDR3 region has 15 residues. The J segment lost 3 bases and the V segment lost 6 bases, leaving 9 bases of the junction unmatched. Germline assignment: CDR1 LGHNT and CDR2 FRNRAP.

The rearrangement joins TRBV5-1 to TRBJ2-2, with D maybe TRBD2 (6 bases). Trimming left V 0 bases short and J 5 bases short, with 14 bases between. Germline CDR1 is SGHRS and CDR2 is YFSETQ. The CDR3 totals 16 residues. CDR3 DNA sequence: TGCGCCAGCAGCTTGGCCGGGGGTCCGCCTACCGGGGAGCTGTTTTTT. As protein: CASSLAGGPPTGELFF.

This chain links TRBV13 with TRBJ2-7, with 10 positions matching TRBD1. CDR3 length: 14 amino acids. CDR1 is PRHDT, CDR2 FYEKMQ, per germline (reference sequence). V lost 2 bases and J lost 3; bases outside the gene matches: 1. DNA of the CDR3: TGTGCCAGCAGCTTACGGGACAGGGGCTACGAGCAGTACTTC. Amino acid sequence: CASSLRDRGYEQYF.

This chain connects TRBV10-3 to TRBJ1-2; D call uncertain. V gave up 9 bases and J gave up 5 bases, with 10 bases separating them. Germline V gene data show CDR1 as ENHRY and CDR2 as SYGVKD. The CDR3 totals 11 residues. For the CDR3, the DNA is TGTGCCATTACAGAGAAGTATGGCTACACCTTC. Its translation: CAITEKYGYTF.

Here the CDR3 DNA reads TGTGCCAGCAGTTTATCGGAGTGGCCAAATGAGCAGTTCTTC. This sequence encodes CASSLSEWPNEQFF. The chain carries TRBV27 and TRBJ2-1; D is unclear. Germline CDR1 and CDR2: MNHEY and SMNVEV (reference sequence). V was shortened by 0 bases and J by 7 bases, with 10 bases between the two germline ends. The CDR3 extends over 14 amino acids.

The gene calls are TRBV4-1 and TRBJ2-2; the match to TRBD2 covers 7 bases. Germline-derived CDR1 and CDR2 are MGHRA and YSYEKL. The CDR3 length is 17 residues. J lost 5 bases, V lost 1 base, and 10 bases had no gene match. The CDR3 region is CASSQVAGAGWTGELFF. CDR3 nucleotide sequence: TGCGCCAGCAGCCAAGTGGCGGGAGCGGGGTGGACCGGGGAGCTGTTTTTT.

This clone was seen at least ten times. The rearrangement links TRBV5-6 to TRBJ1-3; no clear D. CDR3 size: 14 residues. Trimming removed 1 base from V and 2 bases from J, with 7 bases in between. CDR1 SGHDT and CDR2 YYEEEE come from the germline V gene. The CDR3: CASSLWETGNTIYF. CDR3 coding DNA: TGTGCCAGCAGCTTGTGGGAGACTGGAAACACCATATATTTT.

The table lists this clone with a few counts. V and J are TRBV6-1 and TRBJ1-1; D perhaps matches TRBD1 (5 bases). The CDR3 consists of 13 residues. The germline gives CDR1 MNHNS, CDR2 SASEGT. V lost 7 bases and J lost 1, with 10 bases in between. The CDR3, as DNA: TGTGCCAGCAAGCGGGACCCGAACACTGAAGCTTTCTTT. Protein sequence: CASKRDPNTEAFF.

This chain links TRBV19 with TRBJ1-1; a possible D gene is TRBD1 (6 bases). From germline, CDR1 is LNHDA and CDR2 SQIVND (reference sequence). Trimming took off 4 bases at V and 4 bases at J, with 7 bases between the two ends. The CDR3 runs to 12 residues. The CDR3 loop is CASSSRGTEAFF. The CDR3 coding sequence is TGTGCCAGTAGTAGCAGGGGCACTGAAGCTTTCTTT.

The chain employs TRBV29-1 and TRBJ2-1; D is unclear. Trimming shortened V by 0 bases and J by 0 bases, and 12 bases separated the two germline ends. Germline CDR1 is SQVTM and CDR2 is ANQGSEA. The CDR3 consists of 16 residues. The CDR3, as DNA: TGCAGCGTTGAAGATCCAAGGCGGAACTCCTACAATGAGCAGTTCTTC. Amino acids: CSVEDPRRNSYNEQFF.